This TCR beta chain was identified in a study of T cell responses to AZD1222 COVID-19 vaccine. Whole-study results and caveats: A rise in Spike-specific TCR breadth and depth followed two AZD1222 doses.

As regards this clone: Antigen unknown.

Method: immunoSEQ multiplex PCR; TCRdb's copy keeps in-frame clones and lacks some. The sample has around 97,000 clones; over 75% are singletons. CDR3 size: 15 residues. J lost 4 bases, V lost 4 bases, and 8 bases had no gene match. The germline CDR1 and CDR2 sequences are SNHLY and FYNNEI. The chain employs TRBV2 and TRBJ2-5; 8 bases are a match to TRBD2. This TCR was sampled from an adult in good health. The sequences come from peripheral blood, collected on day 0 of AZD1222 vaccination. CDR3 protein: CASSVFGGAGETQYF. CDR3 coding DNA: TGTGCCAGCAGTGTATTCGGGGGGGCTGGAGAGACCCAGTACTTC.